This TCR beta chain came from a study of response to subunit inactivated influenza vaccine. Findings of the study overall: It was the authors' suggestion that each seasonal influenza vaccination recruits few new T cells.

TCRdb analysed the RT-PCR reads with MiXCR anew, one entry per CDR3 protein. This sample has roughly 500,000 distinct CDR3 sequences, with roughly 25% found just once. CDR3 length: 14 residues. The V end lost 5 bases, the J end lost 3 bases, and 11 bases lay between the germline ends. Germline V gene data show CDR1 as LNHNV and CDR2 as YYDKDF (reference sequence). As regards this clonotype: What it binds is not known.

The source of this sequence is a man aged 50-59 years who received an inactivated influenza vaccine. Sequenced here: CD4+ T cells sorted from PBMCs, sampled roughly 5 days after vaccination. The chain employs TRBV15 and TRBJ1-5, with a tentative D call TRBD1 (6 bases). Here the CDR3 DNA reads TGTGCCACCAGCCCCGACAGGATCAATCAGCCCCAGCATTTT. It is translated as CATSPDRINQPQHF.